A selection of T cell receptor beta chains follows, all from one sample in a study of technical replicates of blood from a few donors. The assay was immunoSEQ multiplex PCR, and TCRdb's table has in-frame clones only and misses some. Here the sample spans 78,000 or so clones, about 89% being singletons. The sequencing input was T cells isolated from PBMCs. The receptors derive from a human donor in good health. Each CDR3 is given with its conserved first and last residue. Fields, in order: V gene, J gene, clone size, D gene, CDR3 length, CDR3 protein, CDR3 DNA. The D gene is left open where the match is weak. Clone size, where shown, is once, few, many, or a class for clones that have expanded.

>TRBV9|TRBJ2-1|.|TRBD2|19
CASSHRTSGRAPGGNEQFF
TGTGCCAGCAGCCATAGAACTAGCGGGAGGGCCCCCGGGGGGAATGAGCAGTTCTTC
>TRBV5-1|TRBJ1-2|.|.|15
CASRTGIQGYYGYTF
TGCGCCAGCAGGACAGGAATCCAGGGCTACTATGGCTACACCTTC
>TRBV5-1|TRBJ1-2|.|.|13
CASSKGDWDGYTF
TGCGCCAGCAGTAAAGGGGACTGGGATGGCTACACCTTC
>TRBV5-1|TRBJ1-4|.|TRBD1|14
CASSVTGGGEKLFF
TGCGCCAGCAGCGTAACAGGGGGCGGTGAAAAACTGTTTTTT
>TRBV7-9|TRBJ1-2|.|.|14
CASSPGPLVHGYTF
TGTGCCAGCAGCCCGGGTCCGTTAGTCCATGGCTACACCTTC
>TRBV4-1|TRBJ1-3|.|.|17
CASSPPLGRAPGNTIYF
TGCGCCAGCAGCCCCCCTTTGGGCCGTGCCCCTGGAAACACCATATATTTT
>TRBV28|TRBJ2-7|.|TRBD2|14
CASSPQREVHEQYF
TGTGCCAGCAGCCCGCAGCGGGAGGTCCACGAGCAGTACTTC
>TRBV4-1|TRBJ2-5|.|TRBD2|15
CASSHGTSGRETQYF
TGCGCCAGCAGCCATGGGACTAGCGGGAGAGAGACCCAGTACTTC
>TRBV7-2|TRBJ2-3|.|.|16
CASSSSGPGGTDTQYF
TGTGCCAGCAGCTCAAGCGGCCCGGGGGGCACAGATACGCAGTATTTT
>TRBV19|TRBJ1-1|once|TRBD1|12
CASSSGTGDAFF
TGTGCCAGTAGTTCCGGGACAGGGGATGCTTTCTTT
>TRBV5-1|TRBJ1-4|.|TRBD1|18
CASSLEGLVGTGNEKLFF
TGCGCCAGCAGCTTGGAAGGGTTGGTCGGGACAGGGAATGAAAAACTGTTTTTT
>TRBV4-3|TRBJ2-7|.|TRBD2|14
CASPPLAGEGEQYF
TGCGCCAGCCCCCCACTAGCGGGAGAAGGCGAGCAGTACTTC
>TRBV11-2|TRBJ1-1|.|TRBD1|15
CASSISGGGNTEAFF
TGTGCCAGCAGCATTTCAGGGGGCGGGAACACTGAAGCTTTCTTT
>TRBV6-4|TRBJ1-2|.|.|10
CASSLVGYTF
TGTGCCAGCAGTCTTGTTGGCTACACCTTC
>TRBV4-1|TRBJ2-2|.|.|15
CASSQESTLTGELFF
TGCGCCAGCAGCCAAGAATCTACGCTCACCGGGGAGCTGTTTTTT
>TRBV18|TRBJ2-3|.|TRBD2|17
CASSPPASGRWSDTQYF
TGTGCCAGCTCACCACCAGCTAGCGGGAGATGGTCAGATACGCAGTATTTT
>TRBV9|TRBJ1-3|.|.|15
CASSGVTGPGNTIYF
TGTGCCAGCAGCGGCGTAACAGGGCCTGGAAACACCATATATTTT
>TRBV14|TRBJ2-1|.|TRBD2|16
CASSQVLTAGWNEQFF
TGTGCCAGCAGCCAAGTACTTACAGCGGGATGGAATGAGCAGTTCTTC
>TRBV28|TRBJ2-1|.|TRBD2|15
CATSRLALTYNEQFF
TGTGCCACCTCCAGACTAGCGTTAACCTACAATGAGCAGTTCTTC
>TRBV11-3|TRBJ2-5|.|.|15
CASSLGLTEQETQYF
TGTGCCAGCAGCTTAGGTCTAACAGAACAAGAGACCCAGTACTTC
>TRBV7-2|TRBJ2-3|.|.|17
CASSVELEIVSVDTQYF
TGTGCCAGCAGCGTCGAGCTAGAAATCGTGTCCGTAGATACGCAGTATTTT
>TRBV2|TRBJ1-1|.|.|14
CASSIWEENTEAFF
TGTGCCAGCAGTATTTGGGAGGAGAACACTGAAGCTTTCTTT
>TRBV5-4|TRBJ2-7|.|.|14
CASSDDRLSYEQYF
TGTGCCAGCAGCGACGACAGGCTATCCTACGAGCAGTACTTC
>TRBV28|TRBJ2-3|.|.|14
CASSFAGRTDTQYF
TGTGCCAGCAGTTTTGCAGGGCGCACAGATACGCAGTATTTT
>TRBV21-1|TRBJ2-5|.|.|18
CASSKLAVSPSLQETQYF
TGTGCCAGCAGCAAGCTAGCGGTTTCCCCCAGCCTCCAAGAGACCCAGTACTTC
>TRBV6-5|TRBJ2-7|.|.|16
CASSYSQGEASYEQYF
TGTGCCAGCAGTTACTCGCAGGGGGAGGCCTCCTACGAGCAGTACTTC
>TRBV10-1|TRBJ1-2|.|TRBD1|13
CASSPGTAYGYTF
TGCGCCAGCAGCCCCGGGACAGCTTATGGCTACACCTTC
>TRBV6-5|TRBJ2-7|.|.|15
CASSYQAQSSYEQYF
TGTGCCAGCAGTTACCAGGCACAGAGCTCCTACGAGCAGTACTTC
>TRBV19|TRBJ2-7|.|TRBD2|14
CASSIGRANYEQYF
TGTGCCAGTAGTATCGGGAGGGCCAACTACGAGCAGTACTTC
>TRBV7-9|TRBJ1-5|.|TRBD1|19
CASRLRGQQIFRASKPQHF
TGTGCCAGCAGGCTCCGGGGACAGCAGATCTTCAGAGCCTCTAAGCCCCAGCATTTT
>TRBV5-6|TRBJ2-1|once|TRBD2|13
CASSPWTRREQFF
TGTGCCAGCAGCCCATGGACTAGAAGAGAGCAGTTCTTC
>TRBV5-1|TRBJ2-4|.|TRBD1|19
CASSLYPDRGPAGKNIQYF
TGCGCCAGCAGCTTGTATCCGGACAGGGGTCCCGCAGGCAAAAACATTCAGTACTTC
>TRBV18|TRBJ2-1|once|TRBD2|16
CASSPGRTSGDNEQFF
TGTGCCAGCTCACCTGGTCGGACTAGCGGAGACAATGAGCAGTTCTTC
>TRBV7-2|TRBJ2-7|.|.|13
CASSLDGSYEQYF
TGTGCCAGCAGCTTAGACGGCTCCTACGAGCAGTACTTC
>TRBV7-2|TRBJ2-7|.|TRBD2|17
CASSPASWGGNSYEQYF
TGTGCCAGCAGCCCAGCCTCGTGGGGGGGAAACTCCTACGAGCAGTACTTC
>TRBV9|TRBJ2-2|.|TRBD1|16
CASSAPTGLDTGELFF
TGTGCCAGCAGCGCCCCGACAGGGTTGGACACCGGGGAGCTGTTTTTT
>TRBV25-1|TRBJ2-5|.|TRBD2|13
CASKAGDQETQYF
TGTGCCAGCAAAGCGGGAGACCAAGAGACCCAGTACTTC
>TRBV7-8|TRBJ2-1|.|.|15
CASSLVPEGNNEQFF
TGTGCCAGCAGCTTAGTTCCGGAGGGGAACAATGAGCAGTTCTTC
>TRBV7-9|TRBJ2-7|.|.|14
CASSLTGSSYEQYF
TGTGCCAGCAGCTTAACGGGGTCGTCCTACGAGCAGTACTTC
>TRBV28|TRBJ2-7|.|TRBD1|15
CASSTDREHLYEQYF
TGTGCCAGCAGTACGGACAGGGAGCATCTCTACGAGCAGTACTTC
>TRBV21-1|TRBJ1-5|.|.|12
CASRTGGQPQHF
TGTGCCAGCCGAACAGGCGGTCAGCCCCAGCATTTT
>TRBV15|TRBJ1-2|.|TRBD1|15
CATSLWTGDYYGYTF
TGTGCCACCAGCCTATGGACAGGAGATTACTATGGCTACACCTTC
>TRBV27|TRBJ2-1|.|.|12
CATLRGTNEQFF
TGTGCCACCCTAAGGGGAACCAATGAGCAGTTCTTC
>TRBV25-1|TRBJ1-3|.|.|12
CASSTGINTIYF
TGTGCCAGCAGTACAGGGATCAACACCATATATTTT
>TRBV5-1|TRBJ2-7|.|TRBD1|15
CASSSSGTEVYEQYF
TGCGCCAGCAGCTCCTCCGGGACAGAAGTTTACGAGCAGTACTTC
>TRBV9|TRBJ2-1|.|.|16
CASSVDWADSYNEQFF
TGTGCCAGCAGCGTAGACTGGGCCGACTCCTACAATGAGCAGTTCTTC
>TRBV6-1|TRBJ1-5|.|TRBD1|19
CASSEAGTGGVWQIQPQHF
TGTGCCAGCAGTGAGGCCGGGACAGGGGGCGTATGGCAAATTCAGCCCCAGCATTTT
>TRBV14|TRBJ1-2|.|.|13
CASSQVTSGGYTF
TGTGCCAGCAGCCAAGTGACATCAGGTGGCTACACCTTC
>TRBV30|TRBJ2-3|.|.|13
CAWSFSSTDTQYF
TGTGCCTGGAGTTTTTCTAGCACAGATACGCAGTATTTT
>TRBV5-1|TRBJ2-5|.|TRBD2|14
CASSLTGGQETQYF
TGCGCCAGCAGCCTAACCGGGGGGCAAGAGACCCAGTACTTC